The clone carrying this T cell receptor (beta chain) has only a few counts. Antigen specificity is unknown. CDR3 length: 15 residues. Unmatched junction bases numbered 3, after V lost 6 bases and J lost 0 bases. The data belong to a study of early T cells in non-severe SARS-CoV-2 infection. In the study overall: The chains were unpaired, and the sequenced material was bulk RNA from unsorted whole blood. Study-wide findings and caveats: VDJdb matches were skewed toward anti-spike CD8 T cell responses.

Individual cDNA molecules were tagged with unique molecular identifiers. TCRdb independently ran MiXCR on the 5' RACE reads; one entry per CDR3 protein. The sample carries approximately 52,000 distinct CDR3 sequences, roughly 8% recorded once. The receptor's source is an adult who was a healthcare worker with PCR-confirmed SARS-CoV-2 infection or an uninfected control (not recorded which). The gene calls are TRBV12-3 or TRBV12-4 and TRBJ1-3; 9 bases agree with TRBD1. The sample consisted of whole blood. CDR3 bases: TGTGCCAGCAGACGGGACAGGGTCTCTGGAAACACCATATATTTT. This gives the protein CASRRDRVSGNTIYF.